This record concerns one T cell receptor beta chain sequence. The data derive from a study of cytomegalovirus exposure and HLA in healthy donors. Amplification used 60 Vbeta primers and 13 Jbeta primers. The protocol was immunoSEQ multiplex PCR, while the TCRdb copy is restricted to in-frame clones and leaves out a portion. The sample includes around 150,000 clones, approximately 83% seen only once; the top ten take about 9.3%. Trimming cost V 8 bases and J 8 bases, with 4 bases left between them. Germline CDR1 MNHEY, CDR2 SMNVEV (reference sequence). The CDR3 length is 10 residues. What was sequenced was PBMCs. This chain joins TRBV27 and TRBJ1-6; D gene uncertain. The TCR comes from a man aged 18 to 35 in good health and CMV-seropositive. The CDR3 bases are TGTGCCAGCGGGCATTCACCCCTCCACTTT. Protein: CASGHSPLHF.